Here is one T cell receptor beta chain with its context. Its specificity is not known. The CDR3 loop spans 15 amino acids. Germline V gene data show CDR1 as MGHRA and CDR2 as YSYEKL. Trimming removed 0 bases at V and 2 bases at J, with 8 bases between. CD8+ and CD4+ T cells circulating in blood were sequenced for TCR beta. The diagnostic criteria were recently defined, and patients with Susac syndrome met them for definite or probable disease. A quantity of about 0.45 to 1 ug RNA underwent reverse transcription using random hexamers. Using its own MiXCR run on the immunoSEQ multiplex PCR reads, TCRdb lists one record per CDR3 protein. The data show about 100,000 distinct CDR3 sequences, with 95% seen just once and less than 0.35% held by the top ten. The data originate from a study of CD8 T cells in Susac syndrome. Study at large: Within the sequenced group of Susac syndrome patients, six showed active disease and eight were in remission.

The study's findings and limits: CD8+ clones in Susac expanded most in TEMRA cells and active patients.

This TCR was recovered from a human donor with Susac syndrome. This chain uses TRBV4-1 with TRBJ1-5; D not resolved. The sequenced sample consisted of CD8+ T cells from PBMCs. The CDR3 DNA reads TGCGCCAGCAGCCAAGAGCTTGTGGGCAATCAGCCCCAGCATTTT. Translating gives CASSQELVGNQPQHF.